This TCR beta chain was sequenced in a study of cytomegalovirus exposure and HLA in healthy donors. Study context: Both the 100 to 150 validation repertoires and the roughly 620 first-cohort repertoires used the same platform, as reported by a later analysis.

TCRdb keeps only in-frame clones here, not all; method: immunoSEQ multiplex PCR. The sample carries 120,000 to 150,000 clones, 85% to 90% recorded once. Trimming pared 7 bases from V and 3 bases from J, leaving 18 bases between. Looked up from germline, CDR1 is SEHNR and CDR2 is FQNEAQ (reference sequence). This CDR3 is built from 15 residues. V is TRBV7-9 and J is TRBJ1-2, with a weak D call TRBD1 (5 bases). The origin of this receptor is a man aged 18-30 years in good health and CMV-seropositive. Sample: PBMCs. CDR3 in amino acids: CASNPIQVSDYGYTF. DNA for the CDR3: TGTGCCAGCAACCCGATACAGGTTTCAGACTATGGCTACACCTTC. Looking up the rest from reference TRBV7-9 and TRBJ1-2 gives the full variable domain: DTGVSQNPRHKITKRGQNVTFRCDPISEHNRLYWYRQTLGQGPEFLTYFQNEAQLEKSRLLSDRFSAERPKGSFSTLEIQRTEQGDSAMYLCASNPIQVSDYGYTFGSGTRLTVV.